This T cell receptor beta chain comes out of a study of cytomegalovirus exposure and HLA in healthy donors. On the study more broadly: Counted in an early data release were about 86 million unique TCRs from HLA-typed donors. General study findings and limits: In an earlier analysis, productive rearrangement rates for most beta V segments clustered near 87% or 30%.

Per germline, CDR1 LNHDA and CDR2 SQIVND (reference sequence). CDR3 length: 15 residues. V was clipped by 7 bases and J by 8 bases, with 20 bases between them. This clone appeared a few times. The antigen remains undetermined. Researchers ran the PCR with 60 Vbeta and 13 Jbeta primers. Sequenced by immunoSEQ multiplex PCR; TCRdb stores in-frame clones only, minus some. The table records approximately 110,000 clones, around three quarters of them present only once. This clonotype was obtained from a female donor in good health and CMV-seropositive. The sequencing sample was made of PBMCs. The genes are TRBV19 and TRBJ1-4, with D possibly matching TRBD1 (5 bases). DNA for the CDR3: TGTGCCAGTACGGACCGGCCAGAACCAGGGGAAAAACTGTTTTTT. Protein sequence: CASTDRPEPGEKLFF.